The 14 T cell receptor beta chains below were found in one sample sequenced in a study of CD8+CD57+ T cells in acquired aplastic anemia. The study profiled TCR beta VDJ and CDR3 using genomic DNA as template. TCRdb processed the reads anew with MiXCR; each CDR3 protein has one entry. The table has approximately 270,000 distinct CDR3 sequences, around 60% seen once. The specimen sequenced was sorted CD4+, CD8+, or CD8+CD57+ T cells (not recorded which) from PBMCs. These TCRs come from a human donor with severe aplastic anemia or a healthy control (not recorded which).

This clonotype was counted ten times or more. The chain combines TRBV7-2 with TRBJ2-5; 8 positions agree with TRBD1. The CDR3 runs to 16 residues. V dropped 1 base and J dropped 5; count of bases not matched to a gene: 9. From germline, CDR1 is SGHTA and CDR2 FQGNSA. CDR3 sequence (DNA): TGTGCCAGCAGCTTAGGCTTAACAGGGGGGTTGGAGACCCAGTACTTC. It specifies CASSLGLTGGLETQYF.

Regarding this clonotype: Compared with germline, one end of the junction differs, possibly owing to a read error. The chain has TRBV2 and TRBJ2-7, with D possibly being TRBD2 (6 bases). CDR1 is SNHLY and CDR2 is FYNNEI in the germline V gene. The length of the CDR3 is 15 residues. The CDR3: CASSQVLAETYEQYF. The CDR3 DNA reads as TGCGCCAGCAGCCAAGTTTTAGCGGAAACCTACGAGCAGTACTTC.

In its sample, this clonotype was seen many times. CDR3 in amino acids: CASSSSGIYNEQFF. Here the CDR3 DNA reads TGTGCCAGCAGCTCCTCAGGGATTTACAATGAGCAGTTCTTC. The chain combines TRBV7-9 with TRBJ2-1, with D tentatively TRBD1 (5 bases). V lost 4 bases and J lost 4, with 11 bases in between. Per the germline V gene, CDR1 is SEHNR and CDR2 is FQNEAQ (reference sequence). This CDR3 spans 14 amino acids.

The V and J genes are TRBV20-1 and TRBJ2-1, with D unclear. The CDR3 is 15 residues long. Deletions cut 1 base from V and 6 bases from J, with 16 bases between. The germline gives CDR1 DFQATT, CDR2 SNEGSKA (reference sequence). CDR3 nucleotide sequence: TGCAGTGCTAGAGGTCTCCGTTCCTCGGTCAATGAGCAGTTCTTC. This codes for CSARGLRSSVNEQFF.

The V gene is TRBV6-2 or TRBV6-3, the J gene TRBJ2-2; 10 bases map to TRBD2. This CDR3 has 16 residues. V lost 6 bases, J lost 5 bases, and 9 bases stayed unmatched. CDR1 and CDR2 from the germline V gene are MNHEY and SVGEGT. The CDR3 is CASRASGGLRTGELFF. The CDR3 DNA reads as TGTGCCAGCAGGGCTAGCGGGGGACTTCGAACCGGGGAGCTGTTTTTT.

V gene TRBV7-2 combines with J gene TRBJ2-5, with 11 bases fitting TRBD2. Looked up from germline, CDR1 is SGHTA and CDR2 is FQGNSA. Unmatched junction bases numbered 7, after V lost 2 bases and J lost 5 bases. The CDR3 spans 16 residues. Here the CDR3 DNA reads TGTGCCAGCAGCTTAACGGAACTAGCGGGGGAGGAGACCCAGTACTTC. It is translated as CASSLTELAGEETQYF.

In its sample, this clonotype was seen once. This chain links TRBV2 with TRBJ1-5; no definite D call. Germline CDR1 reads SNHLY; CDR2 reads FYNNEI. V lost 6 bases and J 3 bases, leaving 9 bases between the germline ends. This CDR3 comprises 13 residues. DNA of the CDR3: TGTGCCAGCAGAAGGGATATCAATCAGCCCCAGCATTTT. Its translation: CASRRDINQPQHF.

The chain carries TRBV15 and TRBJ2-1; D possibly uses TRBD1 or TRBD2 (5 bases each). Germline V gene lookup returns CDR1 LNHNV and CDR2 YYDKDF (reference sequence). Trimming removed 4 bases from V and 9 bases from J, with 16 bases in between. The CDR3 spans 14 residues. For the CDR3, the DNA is TGTGCCACCAGCATAGCAGGGTCTGGGGGTGAGCAGTTCTTC. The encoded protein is CATSIAGSGGEQFF.

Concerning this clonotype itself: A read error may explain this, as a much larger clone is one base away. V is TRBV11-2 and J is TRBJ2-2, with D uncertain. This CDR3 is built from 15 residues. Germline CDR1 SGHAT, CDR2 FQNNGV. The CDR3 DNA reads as TGTACCAGCAGCTTCCGACAATCGAACACCGGGGAGCTGTTTTTT. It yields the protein CTSSFRQSNTGELFF.

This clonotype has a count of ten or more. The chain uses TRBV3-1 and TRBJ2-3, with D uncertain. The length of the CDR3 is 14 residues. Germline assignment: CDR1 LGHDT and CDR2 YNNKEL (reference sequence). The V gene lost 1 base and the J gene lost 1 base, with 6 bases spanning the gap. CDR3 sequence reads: CASSQVAGTDTQYF. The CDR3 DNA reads TGTGCCAGCAGCCAAGTTGCCGGCACAGATACGCAGTATTTT.

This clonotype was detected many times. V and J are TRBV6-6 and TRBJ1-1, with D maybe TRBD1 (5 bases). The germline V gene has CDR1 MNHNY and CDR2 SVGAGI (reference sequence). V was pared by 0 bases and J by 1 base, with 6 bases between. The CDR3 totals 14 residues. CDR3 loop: CASSYSQGNTEAFF. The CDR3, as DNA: TGTGCCAGCAGTTACTCGCAGGGGAACACTGAAGCTTTCTTT.

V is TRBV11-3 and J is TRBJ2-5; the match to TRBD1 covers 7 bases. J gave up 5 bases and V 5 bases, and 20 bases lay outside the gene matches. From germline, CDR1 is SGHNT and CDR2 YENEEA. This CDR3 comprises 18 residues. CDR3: CASSRGDSGILSGETQYF. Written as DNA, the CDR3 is TGTGCCAGCAGCCGTGGGGACAGTGGGATACTGTCGGGGGAGACCCAGTACTTC.

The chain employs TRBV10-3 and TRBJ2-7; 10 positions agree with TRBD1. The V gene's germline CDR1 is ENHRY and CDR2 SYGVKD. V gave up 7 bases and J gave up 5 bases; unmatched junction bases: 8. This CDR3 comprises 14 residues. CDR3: CAITPGQGFNEQYF. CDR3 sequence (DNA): TGTGCCATCACCCCGGGACAGGGGTTCAACGAGCAGTACTTC.

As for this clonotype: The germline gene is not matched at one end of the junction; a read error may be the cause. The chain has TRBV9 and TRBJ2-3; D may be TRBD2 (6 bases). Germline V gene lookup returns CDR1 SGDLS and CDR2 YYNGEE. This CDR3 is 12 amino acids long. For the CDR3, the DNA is TGTGCCAGCAACCTCGGGGGAGATACGCAGTACTTT. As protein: CASNLGGDTQYF.